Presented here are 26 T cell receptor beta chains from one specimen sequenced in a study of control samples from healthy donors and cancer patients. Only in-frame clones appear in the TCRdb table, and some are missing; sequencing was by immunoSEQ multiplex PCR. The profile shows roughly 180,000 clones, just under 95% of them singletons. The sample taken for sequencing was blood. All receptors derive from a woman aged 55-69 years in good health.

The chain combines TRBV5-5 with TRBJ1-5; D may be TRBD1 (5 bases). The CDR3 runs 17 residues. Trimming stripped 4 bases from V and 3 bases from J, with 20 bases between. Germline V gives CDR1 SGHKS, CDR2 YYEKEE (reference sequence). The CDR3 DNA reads TGTGCCAGCAGCAGACGGGAGGCCGGGACGAACAATCAGCCCCAGCATTTT. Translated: CASSRREAGTNNQPQHF.

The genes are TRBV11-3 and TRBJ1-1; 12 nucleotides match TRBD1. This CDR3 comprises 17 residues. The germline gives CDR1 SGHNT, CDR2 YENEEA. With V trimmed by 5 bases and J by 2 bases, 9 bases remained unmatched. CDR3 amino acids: CASSQGQGAGVNTEAFF. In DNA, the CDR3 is TGTGCCAGCAGCCAGGGACAGGGGGCCGGAGTTAACACTGAAGCTTTCTTT.

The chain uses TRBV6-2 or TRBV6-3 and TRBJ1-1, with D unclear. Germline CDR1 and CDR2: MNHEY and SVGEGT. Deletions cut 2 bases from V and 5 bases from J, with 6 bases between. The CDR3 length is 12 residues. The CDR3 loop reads CASSYETTEAFF. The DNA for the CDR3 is TGTGCCAGCAGTTACGAGACTACTGAAGCTTTCTTT.

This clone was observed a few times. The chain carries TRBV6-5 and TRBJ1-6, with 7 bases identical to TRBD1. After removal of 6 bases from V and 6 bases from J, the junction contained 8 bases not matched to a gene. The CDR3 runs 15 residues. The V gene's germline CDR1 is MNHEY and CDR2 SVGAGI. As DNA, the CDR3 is TGTGCCAGCAGGGACCCGGGACAGCCTAATTCACCCCTCCACTTT. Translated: CASRDPGQPNSPLHF.

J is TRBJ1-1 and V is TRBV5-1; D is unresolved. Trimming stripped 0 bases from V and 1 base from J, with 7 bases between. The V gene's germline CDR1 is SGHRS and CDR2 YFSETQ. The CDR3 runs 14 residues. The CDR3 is CASSLGRQNTEAFF. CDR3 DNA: TGCGCCAGCAGCTTGGGGCGGCAGAACACTGAAGCTTTCTTT.

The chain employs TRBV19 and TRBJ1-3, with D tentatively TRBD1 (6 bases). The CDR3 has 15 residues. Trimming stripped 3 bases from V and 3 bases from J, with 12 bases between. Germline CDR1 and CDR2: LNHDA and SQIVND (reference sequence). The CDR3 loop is CASSIRGDFGNTIYF. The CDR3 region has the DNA TGTGCCAGTAGTATCAGGGGCGACTTTGGAAACACCATATATTTT.

CDR3 coding DNA: TGTGCCAGCCGAAGGACTCCCATAATGAACACTGAAGCTTTCTTT. As protein: CASRRTPIMNTEAFF. This chain links TRBV6-5 with TRBJ1-1, with no clear D. Trimming took off 8 bases at V and 0 bases at J, with 16 bases between the two ends. Germline V gene lookup returns CDR1 MNHEY and CDR2 SVGAGI. The CDR3 is 15 residues long.

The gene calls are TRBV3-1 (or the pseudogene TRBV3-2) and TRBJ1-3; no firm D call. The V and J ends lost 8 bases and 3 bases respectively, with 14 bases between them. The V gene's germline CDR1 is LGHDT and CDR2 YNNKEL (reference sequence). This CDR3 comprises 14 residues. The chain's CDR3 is CASEPSGSGNTIYF. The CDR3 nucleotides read TGTGCCAGCGAGCCTTCGGGTAGTGGAAACACCATATATTTT.

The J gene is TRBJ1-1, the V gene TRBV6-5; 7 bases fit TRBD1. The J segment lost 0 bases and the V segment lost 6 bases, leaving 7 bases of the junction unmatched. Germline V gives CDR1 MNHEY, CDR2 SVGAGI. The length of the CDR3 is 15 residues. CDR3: CASSRPGQMNTEAFF. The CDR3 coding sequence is TGTGCCAGCAGCCGCCCGGGACAGATGAACACTGAAGCTTTCTTT.

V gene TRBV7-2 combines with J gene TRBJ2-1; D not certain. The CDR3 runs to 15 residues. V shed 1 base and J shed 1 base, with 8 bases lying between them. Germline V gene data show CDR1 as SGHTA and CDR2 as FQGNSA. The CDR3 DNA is TGTGCCAGCAGCTTAGGGGGTATGTCCTACAATGAGCAGTTCTTC. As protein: CASSLGGMSYNEQFF.

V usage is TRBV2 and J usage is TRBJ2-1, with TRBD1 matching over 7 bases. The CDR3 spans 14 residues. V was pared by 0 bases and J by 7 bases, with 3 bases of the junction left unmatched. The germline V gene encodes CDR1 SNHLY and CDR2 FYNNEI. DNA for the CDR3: TGTGCCAGCAGTGAAGCTGGGACAGCGAATGAGCAGTTCTTC. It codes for CASSEAGTANEQFF.

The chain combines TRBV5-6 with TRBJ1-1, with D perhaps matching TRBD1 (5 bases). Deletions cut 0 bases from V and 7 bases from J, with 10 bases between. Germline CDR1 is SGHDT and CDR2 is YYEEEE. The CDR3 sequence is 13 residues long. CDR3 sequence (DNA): TGTGCCAGCAGCTTGGGGGGCGGCATTGAAGCTTTCTTT. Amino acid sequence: CASSLGGGIEAFF.

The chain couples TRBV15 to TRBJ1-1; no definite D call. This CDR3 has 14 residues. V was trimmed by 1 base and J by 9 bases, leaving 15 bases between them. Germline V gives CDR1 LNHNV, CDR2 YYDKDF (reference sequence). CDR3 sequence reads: CATSRGADLGQAFF. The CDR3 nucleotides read TGTGCCACCAGCAGAGGGGCCGACTTGGGCCAAGCTTTCTTT.

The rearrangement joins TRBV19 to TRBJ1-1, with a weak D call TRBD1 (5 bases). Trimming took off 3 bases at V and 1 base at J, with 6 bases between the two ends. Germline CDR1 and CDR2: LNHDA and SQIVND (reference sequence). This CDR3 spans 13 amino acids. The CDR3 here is CASSITGNTEAFF. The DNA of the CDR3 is TGTGCCAGTAGTATCACAGGGAACACTGAAGCTTTCTTT.

CDR3 amino acids: CASSLDPLLQETQYF. The CDR3 region has the DNA TGTGCCAGCAGCTTAGATCCCCTCCTCCAAGAGACCCAGTACTTC. The V gene is TRBV11-2, the J gene TRBJ2-5; no reliable D call. The CDR3 loop spans 15 amino acids. The V and J ends lost 0 bases and 1 base respectively, with 9 bases between them. Germline V gives CDR1 SGHAT, CDR2 FQNNGV.

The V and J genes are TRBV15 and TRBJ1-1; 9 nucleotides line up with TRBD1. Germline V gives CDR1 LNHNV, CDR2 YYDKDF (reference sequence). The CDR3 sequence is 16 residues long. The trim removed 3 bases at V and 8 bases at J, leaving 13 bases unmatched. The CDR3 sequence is CATSRLTGQGITEAFF. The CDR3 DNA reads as TGTGCCACCAGCAGGCTAACAGGACAGGGGATCACCGAAGCTTTCTTT.

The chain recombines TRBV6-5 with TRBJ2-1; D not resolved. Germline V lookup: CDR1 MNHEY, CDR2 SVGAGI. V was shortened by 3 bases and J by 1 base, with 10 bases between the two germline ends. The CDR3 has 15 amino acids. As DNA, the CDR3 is TGTGCCAGCAGTTATGGATCGGTTTCCTACAATGAGCAGTTCTTC. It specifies CASSYGSVSYNEQFF.

For the CDR3, the DNA is TGTGCCAGCAGTAAAGACAGTGCAACTAATGAAAAACTGTTTTTT. It specifies CASSKDSATNEKLFF. This sequence joins TRBV7-2 and TRBJ1-4; D perhaps matches TRBD1 (5 bases). Germline V lookup: CDR1 SGHTA, CDR2 FQGNSA. Trimming removed 6 bases from V and 0 bases from J, with 11 bases in between. The CDR3 sequence is 15 residues long.

CDR3 bases: TGTGCCAGCAGTTTCAGTGTCGGTGGCGGGGGGGCCTACGAGCAGTACTTC. Translated: CASSFSVGGGGAYEQYF. The chain joins TRBV27 to TRBJ2-7; 9 bases match TRBD2. The CDR3 sequence is 17 residues long. Trimming removed 3 bases from V and 2 bases from J; junction bases left unmatched: 11. Germline V gene lookup returns CDR1 MNHEY and CDR2 SMNVEV (reference sequence).

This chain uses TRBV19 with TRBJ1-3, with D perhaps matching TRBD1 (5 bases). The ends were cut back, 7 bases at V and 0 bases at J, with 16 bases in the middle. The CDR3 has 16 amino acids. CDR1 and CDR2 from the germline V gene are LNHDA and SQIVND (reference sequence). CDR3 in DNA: TGTGCCAGTACCGGGCGGGGACGGTACTCTGGAAACACCATATATTTT. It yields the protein CASTGRGRYSGNTIYF.

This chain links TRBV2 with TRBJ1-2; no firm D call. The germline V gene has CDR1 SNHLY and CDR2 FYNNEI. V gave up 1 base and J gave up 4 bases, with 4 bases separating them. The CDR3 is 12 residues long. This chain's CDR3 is CASSEEGYGYTF. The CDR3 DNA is TGTGCCAGCAGTGAAGAGGGCTATGGCTACACCTTC. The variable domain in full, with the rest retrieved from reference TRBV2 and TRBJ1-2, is EPEVTQTPSHQVTQMGQEVILRCVPISNHLYFYWYRQILGQKVEFLVSFYNNEISEKSEIFDDQFSVERPDGSNFTLKIRSTKLEDSAMYFCASSEEGYGYTFGSGTRLTVV.

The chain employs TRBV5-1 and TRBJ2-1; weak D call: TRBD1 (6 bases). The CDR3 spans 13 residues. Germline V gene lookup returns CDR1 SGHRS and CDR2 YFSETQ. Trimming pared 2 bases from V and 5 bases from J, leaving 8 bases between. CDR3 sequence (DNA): TGCGCCAGCAGCTTAGGACAGCACAATGAGCAGTTCTTC. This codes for CASSLGQHNEQFF.

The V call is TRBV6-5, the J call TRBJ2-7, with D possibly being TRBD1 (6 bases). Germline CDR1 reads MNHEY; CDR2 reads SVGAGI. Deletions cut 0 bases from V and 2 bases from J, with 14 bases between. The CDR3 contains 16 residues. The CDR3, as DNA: TGTGCCAGCAGTTACTCGGGACATAGGTTCCCCTACGAGCAGTACTTC. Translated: CASSYSGHRFPYEQYF.

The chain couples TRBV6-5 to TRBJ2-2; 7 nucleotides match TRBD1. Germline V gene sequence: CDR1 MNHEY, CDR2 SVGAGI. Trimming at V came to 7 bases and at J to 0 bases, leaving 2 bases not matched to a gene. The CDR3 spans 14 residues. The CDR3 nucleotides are TGTGCCAGCAAGGGGACAGCGAACACCGGGGAGCTGTTTTTT. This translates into CASKGTANTGELFF.

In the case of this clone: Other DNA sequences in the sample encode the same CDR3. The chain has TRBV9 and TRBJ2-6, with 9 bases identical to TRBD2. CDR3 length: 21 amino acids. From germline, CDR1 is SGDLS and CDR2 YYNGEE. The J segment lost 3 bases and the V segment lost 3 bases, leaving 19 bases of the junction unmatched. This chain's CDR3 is CASSGYLLGGGAPGGANVLTF. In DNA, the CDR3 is TGTGCCAGCAGCGGCTACCTACTAGGCGGGGGGGCCCCGGGTGGGGCCAACGTCCTGACTTTC.

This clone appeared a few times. The CDR3, as DNA: TGCGCCAGCAGCCAAGTTTCATCAGGCTACACCTTC. This codes for CASSQVSSGYTF. The rearrangement uses TRBV4-1 and TRBJ1-2; no firm D call. The CDR3 totals 12 residues. Germline CDR1 reads MGHRA; CDR2 reads YSYEKL. Trimming removed 1 base at V and 8 bases at J, with 8 bases between.